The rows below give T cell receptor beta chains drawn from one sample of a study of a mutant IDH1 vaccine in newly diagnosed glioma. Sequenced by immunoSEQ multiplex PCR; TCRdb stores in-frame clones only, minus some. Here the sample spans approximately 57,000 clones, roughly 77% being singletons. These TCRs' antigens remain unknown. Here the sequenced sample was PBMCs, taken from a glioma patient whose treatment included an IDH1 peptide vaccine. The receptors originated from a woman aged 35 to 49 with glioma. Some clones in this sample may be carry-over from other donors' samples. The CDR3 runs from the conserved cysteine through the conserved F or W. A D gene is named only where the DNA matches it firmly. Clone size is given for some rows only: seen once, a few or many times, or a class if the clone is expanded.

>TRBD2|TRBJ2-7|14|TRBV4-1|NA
CASSQGAGAHEQYF
TGCGCCAGCAGCCAAGGAGCGGGGGCCCACGAGCAGTACTTC
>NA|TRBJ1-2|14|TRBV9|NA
CASSAISGGYGYTF
TGTGCCAGCAGCGCCATATCAGGCGGCTATGGCTACACCTTC
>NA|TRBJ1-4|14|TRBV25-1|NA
CASSEEPKGEKLFF
TGTGCCAGCAGTGAAGAACCTAAGGGGGAAAAACTGTTTTTT
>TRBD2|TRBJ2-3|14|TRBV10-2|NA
CASSDLAGTDTQYF
TGCGCCAGCAGTGATCTAGCGGGGACAGATACGCAGTATTTT
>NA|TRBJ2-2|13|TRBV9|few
CASSVALNGELFF
TGTGCCAGCAGCGTTGCCCTCAACGGGGAGCTGTTTTTT
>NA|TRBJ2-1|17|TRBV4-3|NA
CASSQDIQAGERSEQFF
TGCGCCAGCAGCCAAGATATCCAGGCAGGGGAAAGGTCTGAGCAGTTCTTC
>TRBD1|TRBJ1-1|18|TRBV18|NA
CASSPLTGTGGLNTEAFF
TGTGCCAGCTCACCACTAACGGGGACAGGGGGACTGAACACTGAAGCTTTCTTT
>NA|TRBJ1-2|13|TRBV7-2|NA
CASSLVPGEGYTF
TGTGCCAGCAGCTTGGTACCTGGGGAAGGCTACACCTTC
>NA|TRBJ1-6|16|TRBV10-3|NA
CAISESSWRGNSPLHF
TGTGCCATCAGTGAGTCTTCTTGGAGGGGAAATTCACCCCTCCACTTT
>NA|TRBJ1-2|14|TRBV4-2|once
CASSRLDINYGYTF
TGTGCCAGCAGCCGACTGGACATCAACTATGGCTACACCTTC
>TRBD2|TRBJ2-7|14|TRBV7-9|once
CASSLSGDGYEQYF
TGTGCCAGCAGCCTTAGCGGGGACGGCTACGAGCAGTACTTC
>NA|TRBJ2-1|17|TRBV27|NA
CASSLSPGTDSYNEQFF
TGTGCCAGCAGTTTATCACCAGGGACGGATTCCTACAATGAGCAGTTCTTC
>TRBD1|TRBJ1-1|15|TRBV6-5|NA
CASSPAGGLGTEAFF
TGTGCCAGCAGTCCCGCAGGGGGCCTTGGCACTGAAGCTTTCTTT
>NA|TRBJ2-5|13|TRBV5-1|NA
CASSLSGPETQYF
TGCGCCAGCAGCTTGTCGGGTCCGGAGACCCAGTACTTC
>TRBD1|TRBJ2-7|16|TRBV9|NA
CASSPQDRTRTYEQYF
TGTGCCAGCAGCCCCCAGGACAGGACCCGCACCTACGAGCAGTACTTC
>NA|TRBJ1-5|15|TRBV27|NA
CASRTRGYSNQPQHF
TGTGCCAGCAGAACGCGGGGATATAGCAATCAGCCCCAGCATTTT
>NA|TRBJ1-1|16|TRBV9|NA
CASSVGASGRSTEAFF
TGTGCCAGCAGCGTAGGGGCCTCCGGGAGAAGCACTGAAGCTTTCTTT
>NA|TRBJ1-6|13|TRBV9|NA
CASSAQGSPPLHF
TGTGCCAGCAGCGCTCAGGGGAGTCCACCCCTCCACTTT
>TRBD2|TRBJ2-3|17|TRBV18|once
CASSPLAGRSSTDTQYF
TGTGCCAGCTCACCCCTAGCGGGGAGATCTAGCACAGATACGCAGTATTTT
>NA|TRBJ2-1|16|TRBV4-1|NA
CASSLGVGQPHNEQFF
TGCGCCAGCAGCCTTGGTGTAGGCCAGCCGCACAATGAGCAGTTCTTC
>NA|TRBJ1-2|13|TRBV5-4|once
CASSFPTHYGYTF
TGTGCCAGCAGCTTCCCGACACACTATGGCTACACCTTC
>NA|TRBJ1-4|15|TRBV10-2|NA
CASTRGRGLNEKLFF
TGCGCCAGCACCCGGGGTCGGGGACTTAATGAAAAACTGTTTTTT
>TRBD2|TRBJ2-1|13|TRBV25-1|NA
CASRTSGGNEQFF
TGTGCCAGCAGGACTAGCGGGGGCAATGAGCAGTTCTTC
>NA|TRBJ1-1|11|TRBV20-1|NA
CSASRYTEAFF
TGCAGTGCTAGTAGGTACACTGAAGCTTTCTTT
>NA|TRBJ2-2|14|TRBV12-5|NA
CASGSGQGSGELFF
TGTGCTAGTGGTTCGGGGCAGGGATCCGGGGAGCTGTTTTTT
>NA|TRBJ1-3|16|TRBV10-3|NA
CAISRGRGGSGNTIYF
TGTGCCATCAGCCGGGGACGGGGCGGCTCTGGAAACACCATATATTTT
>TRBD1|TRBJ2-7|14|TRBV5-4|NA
CASSRDRSRREQYF
TGTGCCAGCAGCCGGGACAGATCTCGACGCGAGCAGTACTTC
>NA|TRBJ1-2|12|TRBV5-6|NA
CASSPRGIGYTF
TGTGCCAGCAGCCCTAGGGGTATTGGCTACACCTTC
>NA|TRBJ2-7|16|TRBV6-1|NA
CASSEVFRDLVYKQYF
TGTGCCAGCAGTGAGGTTTTTAGGGACTTGGTCTACAAGCAGTACTTC
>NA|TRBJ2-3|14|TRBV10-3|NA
CAISEPRGADTQYF
TGTGCCATCAGTGAGCCCAGGGGGGCAGATACGCAGTATTTT
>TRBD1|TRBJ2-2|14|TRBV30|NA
CAWRGDRGTGELFF
TGTGCCTGGAGGGGAGACAGGGGGACCGGGGAGCTGTTTTTT
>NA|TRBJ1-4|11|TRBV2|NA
CASSEREKLFF
TGTGCCAGCAGTGAGAGGGAAAAACTGTTTTTT
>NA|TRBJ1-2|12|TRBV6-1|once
CASSEVRLSYTF
TGTGCCAGCAGTGAAGTAAGATTAAGCTACACCTTC
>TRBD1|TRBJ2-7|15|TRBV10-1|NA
CASSESGDRAYEQYF
TGCGCCAGCAGTGAGTCCGGTGACAGGGCCTACGAGCAGTACTTC
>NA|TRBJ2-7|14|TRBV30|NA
CAWNRGGSGGEQYF
TGTGCCTGGAACCGGGGCGGATCGGGCGGCGAGCAGTACTTC
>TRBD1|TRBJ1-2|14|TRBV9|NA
CASSVTTGDYGYTF
TGTGCCAGCAGCGTTACGACAGGGGACTATGGCTACACCTTC
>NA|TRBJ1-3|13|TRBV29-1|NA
CSVRGGAGNTIYF
TGCAGCGTTCGTGGAGGGGCTGGAAACACCATATATTTT
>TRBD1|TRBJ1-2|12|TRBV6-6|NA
CASSGTVYGYTF
TGTGCCAGCAGCGGGACAGTATATGGCTACACCTTC
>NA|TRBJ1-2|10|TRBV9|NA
CASSGSGYTF
TGTGCCAGCTCAGGGAGTGGCTACACCTTC
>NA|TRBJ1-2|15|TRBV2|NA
CASSERLPREGGYTF
TGTGCCAGCAGTGAGAGGCTCCCAAGGGAGGGTGGCTACACCTTC
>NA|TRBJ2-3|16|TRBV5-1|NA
CASSLAMEDSTDTQYF
TGCGCCAGCAGCTTGGCCATGGAAGATAGCACAGATACGCAGTATTTT
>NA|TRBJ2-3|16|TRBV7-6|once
CASSLAAGTPLGTQYF
TGTGCCAGCAGCTTAGCGGCCGGGACCCCGTTGGGTACGCAGTATTTT
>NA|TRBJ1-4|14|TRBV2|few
CASRVDFMVSDLFF
TGTGCCAGCAGGGTCGATTTCATGGTTTCGGACCTGTTTTTT
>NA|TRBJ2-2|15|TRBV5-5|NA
CASSLRLERAGELFF
TGTGCCAGCAGCTTGCGGCTTGAAAGGGCCGGGGAGCTGTTTTTT
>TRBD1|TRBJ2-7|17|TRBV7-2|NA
CASSIKRGTGGTYEQYF
TGTGCCAGCAGCATCAAGCGAGGGACAGGGGGGACCTACGAGCAGTACTTC
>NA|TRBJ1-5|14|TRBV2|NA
CASVREGYNQPQHF
TGTGCCAGCGTTAGAGAGGGCTACAATCAGCCCCAGCATTTT